These 30 T cell receptor beta chains originate from one sample sequenced in a study of shared clonotypes between healthy human individuals. Measured with immunoSEQ multiplex PCR; TCRdb has only the in-frame clones, and not every one. The table shows some 2,100,000 clones, with 85% to 95% occurring only once. Positively selected for CCR7, the CD45RO-negative cells used as naive CD8 cells excluded terminally differentiated effector memory CD45RA+ cells. Specimen: naive CD8+ T cells from PBMCs. These receptor sequences come from a man between 18 and 29 years old in good health. Some clones in this sample may be carry-over from other donors' samples.

A note on this clone: The sample holds other DNA sequences that translate to the same CDR3. As DNA, the CDR3 is TGTGCCAGCAGTTTATCAGCCCTCTACGAGCAGTACTTC. This translates into CASSLSALYEQYF. The chain has TRBV28 and TRBJ2-7; the D is unclear. The V and J ends lost 1 base and 3 bases respectively, with 7 bases between them. The CDR3 has 13 amino acids. Per germline, CDR1 MDHEN and CDR2 SYDVKM.

This rearrangement joins TRBV28 to TRBJ2-1; TRBD2 aligns across 8 bases. Germline-derived CDR1 and CDR2 are MDHEN and SYDVKM. CDR3 length: 16 residues. Losses at the gene ends were 3 bases for V and 7 bases for J; bases not matched to a gene: 11. CDR3 DNA sequence: TGTGCCAGCAGTTTCGTTGCGGGAGGTTTGCGGAATGAGCAGTTCTTC. This translates into CASSFVAGGLRNEQFF.

This clone was observed once. V usage is TRBV28 and J usage is TRBJ2-1; no firm D call. Germline V gene data show CDR1 as MDHEN and CDR2 as SYDVKM. V lost 1 base, J lost 0 bases, and 13 bases lay in between. The CDR3 has 17 amino acids. CDR3 nucleotide sequence: TGTGCCAGCAGTTTATTTGGGGTCCTGAGCTCCTACAATGAGCAGTTCTTC. This translates into CASSLFGVLSSYNEQFF. Together with reference TRBV28 and TRBJ2-1, the CDR3 gives the full variable domain: DVKVTQSSRYLVKRTGEKVFLECVQDMDHENMFWYRQDPGLGLRLIYFSYDVKMKEKGDIPEGYSVSREKKERFSLILESASTNQTSMYLCASSLFGVLSSYNEQFFGPGTRLTVL.

The rearrangement links TRBV28 to TRBJ1-3; D gene uncertain. Germline V gene data show CDR1 as MDHEN and CDR2 as SYDVKM. Trimming took off 6 bases at V and 0 bases at J, with 15 bases between the two ends. This CDR3 comprises 16 residues. The CDR3 DNA is TGTGCCAGCAGCCCAATGCCAGTTTACTCTGGAAACACCATATATTTT. Protein: CASSPMPVYSGNTIYF.

The chain couples TRBV5-1 to TRBJ2-3; the D gene could be TRBD1 or TRBD2 (5 bases each). CDR3 length: 14 amino acids. V dropped 2 bases and J dropped 6 bases, with 13 bases sitting between them. CDR1 and CDR2 (germline): SGHRS, YFSETQ. The CDR3 region has the DNA TGCGCCAGCAGCTTCGGCGGCGAGGGGGATACGCAGTATTTT. Its protein product is CASSFGGEGDTQYF. The variable domain in full, completed from reference TRBV5-1 and TRBJ2-3, reads KAGVTQTPRYLIKTRGQQVTLSCSPISGHRSVSWYQQTPGQGLQFLFEYFSETQRNKGNFPGRFSGRQFSNSRSEMNVSTLELGDSALYLCASSFGGEGDTQYFGPGTRLTVL.

The chain recombines TRBV5-1 with TRBJ2-1; 7 bases agree with TRBD2. Germline loops: CDR1 SGHRS, CDR2 YFSETQ. The junction had 6 bases not matched to a gene; V was cut back by 0 bases and J by 3 bases. This CDR3 has 16 residues. CDR3: CASSLESRGVYNEQFF. The CDR3, as DNA: TGCGCCAGCAGCTTGGAATCCCGGGGGGTCTACAATGAGCAGTTCTTC.

The chain combines TRBV5-1 with TRBJ1-6, with 7 bases aligning to TRBD1. V lost 7 bases to trimming and J lost 6 bases; unmatched junction nucleotides: 10. The germline V gene encodes CDR1 SGHRS and CDR2 YFSETQ. The CDR3 spans 15 residues. The CDR3 is CASRDRDSLNSPLHF. Written as DNA, the CDR3 is TGCGCCAGCCGAGACCGGGACAGCCTTAATTCACCCCTCCACTTT.

The chain is built from TRBV10-3 and TRBJ1-5; 7 bases match TRBD1. Germline-derived CDR1 and CDR2 are ENHRY and SYGVKD. This CDR3 is built from 14 residues. The J segment lost 7 bases and the V segment lost 7 bases, leaving 10 bases of the junction unmatched. CDR3 loop: CAIKGQAGEQPQHF. CDR3 bases: TGTGCCATCAAAGGACAGGCTGGGGAGCAGCCCCAGCATTTT.

The chain employs TRBV29-1 and TRBJ2-3; D is possibly TRBD2 (6 bases). Germline V gene lookup returns CDR1 SQVTM and CDR2 ANQGSEA. V lost 1 base, J lost 6 bases, and 14 bases lay in between. The CDR3 has 14 residues. For the CDR3, the DNA is TGCAGCGTTGAAGGGGGCGGGGACGGGGATACGCAGTATTTT. This codes for CSVEGGGDGDTQYF.

This sequence joins TRBV5-1 and TRBJ2-7; tentatively, D is TRBD2 (5 bases). CDR3 length: 13 amino acids. Germline V gives CDR1 SGHRS, CDR2 YFSETQ. V lost 7 bases to trimming and J lost 3 bases, with 14 bases between them. The CDR3 nucleotides read TGCGCCAGCCGGGGAAGTCTCCTCTACGAGCAGTACTTC. As protein: CASRGSLLYEQYF.

The V gene is TRBV4-1, the J gene TRBJ2-7; TRBD1 aligns across 9 bases. The J segment lost 6 bases and the V segment lost 2 bases, leaving 11 bases of the junction unmatched. This CDR3 region has 16 residues. Germline V lookup: CDR1 MGHRA, CDR2 YSYEKL. The CDR3 DNA is TGCGCCAGCAGCCAAATGTTTCGGGACAGGGTAGGCGAGCAGTACTTC. Its translation: CASSQMFRDRVGEQYF.

This chain links TRBV28 with TRBJ2-3; 10 nucleotides agree with TRBD1. Germline V lookup: CDR1 MDHEN, CDR2 SYDVKM. CDR3 size: 14 residues. The V gene end was trimmed by 5 bases and the J gene end by 7 bases; junction bases not matched to a gene: 6. The CDR3 is CASSLGQGGNTQYF. The DNA for the CDR3 is TGTGCCAGCAGTCTCGGACAGGGGGGGAATACGCAGTATTTT.

This chain links TRBV18 with TRBJ2-1; unclear D gene. The germline V gene encodes CDR1 KGHSH and CDR2 LQKENI. Between the trimmed V and J ends, which lost 8 bases and 6 bases, there was a span of 8 bases. This CDR3 is 11 amino acids long. The CDR3 reads CASNLGNEQFF. CDR3 sequence (DNA): TGTGCCAGCAATTTGGGCAATGAGCAGTTCTTC.

This chain links TRBV2 with TRBJ2-3; 8 bases match TRBD2. V lost 8 bases, J lost 1 base, and 14 bases stayed unmatched. Germline CDR1 and CDR2: SNHLY and FYNNEI. CDR3 length: 17 amino acids. CDR3 in amino acids: CASGGTSILSGTDTQYF. For the CDR3, the DNA is TGTGCCAGCGGCGGGACTAGTATTTTAAGTGGCACAGATACGCAGTATTTT.

The chain recombines TRBV7-8 with TRBJ2-1, with 14 bases aligning to TRBD2. V lost 7 bases to trimming and J lost 8 bases; unmatched junction nucleotides: 7. In germline, CDR1 is SGHVS, CDR2 FQNEAQ. This CDR3 is built from 15 residues. Written as DNA, the CDR3 is TGTGCCAGCACCCTGGGACTAGCGGGAGTGCATGAGCAGTTCTTC. Amino acids: CASTLGLAGVHEQFF.

To note about this clone: The same CDR3 also results from other DNA sequences found in this sample. V is TRBV9 and J is TRBJ2-7, with 7 bases aligning to TRBD1. Per germline, CDR1 SGDLS and CDR2 YYNGEE. V dropped 0 bases and J dropped 1; count of bases not matched to a gene: 4. The CDR3 spans 15 residues. The CDR3 region is CASSVGRGLSYEQYF. CDR3 bases: TGTGCCAGCAGCGTAGGAAGGGGGCTTTCCTACGAGCAGTACTTC.

The gene calls are TRBV9 and TRBJ2-7, with TRBD1 matching over 8 bases. The CDR3 is 15 residues long. The germline V gene encodes CDR1 SGDLS and CDR2 YYNGEE. J lost 1 base, V lost 2 bases, and 5 bases had no gene match. The CDR3 region has the DNA TGTGCCAGCAGCGTTACCGGGACAGGTTCCTACGAGCAGTACTTC. This encodes CASSVTGTGSYEQYF.

The gene calls are TRBV7-9 and TRBJ1-2, with 8 nucleotides matching TRBD1. The germline V gene has CDR1 SEHNR and CDR2 FQNEAQ (reference sequence). The CDR3 runs to 15 residues. V trimming: 4 bases; J trimming: 2 bases; junction bases outside the gene matches: 6. The CDR3, as DNA: TGTGCCAGCAGCTCCGGACAGGGTCGGAACTATGGCTACACCTTC. Encoded protein: CASSSGQGRNYGYTF. The variable domain in full, completed from reference TRBV7-9 and TRBJ1-2, reads DTGVSQNPRHKITKRGQNVTFRCDPISEHNRLYWYRQTLGQGPEFLTYFQNEAQLEKSRLLSDRFSAERPKGSFSTLEIQRTEQGDSAMYLCASSSGQGRNYGYTFGSGTRLTVV.

About this clone itself: The same CDR3 also results from other DNA sequences found in this sample. This rearrangement joins TRBV13 to TRBJ2-2; D gene uncertain. Germline values: CDR1 PRHDT, CDR2 FYEKMQ (reference sequence). The length of the CDR3 is 13 residues. V gave up 5 bases and J gave up 6 bases, with 10 bases separating them. The CDR3 sequence is CASSQGSPGELFF. The CDR3 coding sequence is TGTGCCAGCAGCCAAGGGTCCCCCGGGGAGCTGTTTTTT.

The table lists this clone with a few counts. CDR3 in DNA: TGTGCCAGCAGCGTAGGGGTAGCGGCCTACGAGCAGTACTTC. Translation gives CASSVGVAAYEQYF. V usage is TRBV9 and J usage is TRBJ2-7, with D perhaps matching TRBD2 (6 bases). Trimming shortened V by 0 bases and J by 2 bases, and 9 bases separated the two germline ends. The CDR3 length is 14 residues. Per the germline V gene, CDR1 is SGDLS and CDR2 is YYNGEE.

CDR3 bases: TGTGCCAGCAGTCCCCTTGGTGGCTACACCTTC. It is translated as CASSPLGGYTF. This chain joins TRBV6-6 and TRBJ1-2; D is unclear. The CDR3 runs 11 residues. The germline V gene has CDR1 MNHNY and CDR2 SVGAGI (reference sequence). The V end lost 5 bases, the J end lost 7 bases, and 8 bases lay between the germline ends.

This clone was observed once. This chain links TRBV6-6 with TRBJ2-7; 9 nucleotides align to TRBD1. Per germline, CDR1 MNHNY and CDR2 SVGAGI (reference sequence). J lost 4 bases, V lost 3 bases, and 4 bases had no gene match. CDR3 length: 14 amino acids. For the CDR3, the DNA is TGTGCCAGCAGTTATGTGACAGGGGGGTACGAGCAGTACTTC. It encodes CASSYVTGGYEQYF.

The CDR3 nucleotides read TGTGCCATCAGTGAGTCGAAAGCGGCTGACTACGAGCAGTACTTC. It codes for CAISESKAADYEQYF. The chain couples TRBV10-3 to TRBJ2-7; tentatively, D is TRBD2 (5 bases). V was pared by 0 bases and J by 3 bases, with 12 bases between. CDR3 length: 15 amino acids. Germline V lookup: CDR1 ENHRY, CDR2 SYGVKD.

V and J are TRBV10-2 and TRBJ1-2, with a tentative D call TRBD1 (6 bases). The CDR3 is made up of 13 amino acids. CDR1 is WSHSY and CDR2 is SAAADI in the germline V gene. V lost 8 bases and J lost 0, with 10 bases in between. DNA of the CDR3: TGCGCCAGCGGACAGCCAACTAACTATGGCTACACCTTC. Its translation: CASGQPTNYGYTF.

This sequence joins TRBV29-1 and TRBJ2-2; D is perhaps TRBD2 (5 bases). Germline loops: CDR1 SQVTM, CDR2 ANQGSEA. The germline V and J ends were trimmed by 5 bases and 5 bases, with 15 bases remaining between them. The CDR3 totals 14 residues. The CDR3 DNA reads as TGCAGCGTTCAGCCGGGATCGAGGACCGGGGAGCTGTTTTTT. Its translation: CSVQPGSRTGELFF.

The rearrangement links TRBV28 to TRBJ2-4; D might be TRBD1 (6 bases). The CDR3 totals 18 residues. V was shortened by 6 bases and J by 8 bases, with 29 bases between the two germline ends. Germline lookup yields CDR1 MDHEN and CDR2 SYDVKM. CDR3 coding DNA: TGTGCCAGCAGCCTCTCCTTTTTGCTGACAGGCGGTTTGGACATTCAGTACTTC. The encoded protein is CASSLSFLLTGGLDIQYF.

This chain joins TRBV15 and TRBJ2-4; D unclear. The germline V gene encodes CDR1 LNHNV and CDR2 YYDKDF (reference sequence). The CDR3 sequence is 16 residues long. V shed 3 bases and J shed 0 bases, with 12 bases lying between them. CDR3 in amino acids: CATSRPLGIAKNIQYF. For the CDR3, the DNA is TGTGCCACCAGCAGGCCGTTAGGGATAGCCAAAAACATTCAGTACTTC.

The rearrangement uses TRBV6-5 and TRBJ1-1; the D is unclear. Looked up from germline, CDR1 is MNHEY and CDR2 is SVGAGI. V was trimmed by 0 bases and J by 0 bases, leaving 11 bases between them. CDR3 length: 16 residues. CDR3 nucleotide sequence: TGTGCCAGCAGTTACTCGGATTCGGAGTTGAACACTGAAGCTTTCTTT. Protein sequence: CASSYSDSELNTEAFF.

CDR3 coding DNA: TGTGCCACTAATGGGGGGAGAGGCTACACCTTC. Residues: CATNGGRGYTF. This chain links TRBV5-4 with TRBJ1-2; the D gene is possibly TRBD1 (5 bases). CDR3 size: 11 residues. Per the germline V gene, CDR1 is SGHNT and CDR2 is YYREEE (reference sequence). The V end was cut by 9 bases, the J end by 8 bases, with 14 bases between.

This rearrangement joins TRBV5-1 to TRBJ1-2; D is ambiguous. V lost 0 bases and J 0 bases, leaving 9 bases between the germline ends. CDR1 and CDR2 (germline): SGHRS, YFSETQ. The CDR3 is made up of 15 amino acids. The CDR3, as DNA: TGCGCCAGCAGCTTGGGCTCCAGATCTAACTATGGCTACACCTTC. Translated: CASSLGSRSNYGYTF. The variable domain in full, with the rest retrieved from reference TRBV5-1 and TRBJ1-2, is KAGVTQTPRYLIKTRGQQVTLSCSPISGHRSVSWYQQTPGQGLQFLFEYFSETQRNKGNFPGRFSGRQFSNSRSEMNVSTLELGDSALYLCASSLGSRSNYGYTFGSGTRLTVV.